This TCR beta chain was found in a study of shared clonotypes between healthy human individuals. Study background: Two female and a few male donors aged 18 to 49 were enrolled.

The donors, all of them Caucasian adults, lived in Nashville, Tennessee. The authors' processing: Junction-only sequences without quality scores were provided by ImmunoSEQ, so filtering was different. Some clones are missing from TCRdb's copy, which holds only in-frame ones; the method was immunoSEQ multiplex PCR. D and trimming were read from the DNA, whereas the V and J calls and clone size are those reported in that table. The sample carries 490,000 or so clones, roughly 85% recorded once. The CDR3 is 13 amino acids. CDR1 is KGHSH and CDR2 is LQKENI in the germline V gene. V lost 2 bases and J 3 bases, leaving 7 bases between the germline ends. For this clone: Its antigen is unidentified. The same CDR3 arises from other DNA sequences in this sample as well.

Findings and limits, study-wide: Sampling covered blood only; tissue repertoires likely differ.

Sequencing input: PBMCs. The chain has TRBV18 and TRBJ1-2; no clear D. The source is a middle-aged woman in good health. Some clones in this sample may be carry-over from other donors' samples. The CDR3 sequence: CASSPDPDYGYTF. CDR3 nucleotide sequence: TGTGCCAGCTCACCAGACCCGGACTATGGCTACACCTTC.